A single sample gave rise to the 14 T cell receptor beta chains below, sequenced in a study of T cell responses to AZD1222 COVID-19 vaccine. Here immunoSEQ multiplex PCR was the method, and the copy in TCRdb shows in-frame clones only, minus some. The repertoire holds 100,000 or so clones, with roughly 85% as singletons. Sequenced here: peripheral blood, sampled on day 0 of AZD1222 vaccination. The receptor source for this set is an adult in good health.

The V and J genes are TRBV7-2 and TRBJ1-5; no definite D call. Trimming stripped 2 bases from V and 3 bases from J, with 5 bases between. Germline V gene data show CDR1 as SGHTA and CDR2 as FQGNSA. The CDR3 has 13 residues. CDR3 nucleotide sequence: TGTGCCAGCAGCTTATCCCCCAATCAGCCCCAGCATTTT. This sequence encodes CASSLSPNQPQHF.

The V call is TRBV4-3, the J call TRBJ2-1; 13 bases are a match to TRBD2. The V segment lost 0 bases and the J segment 4 bases; nucleotides outside the gene matches: 12. The CDR3 sequence is 20 residues long. CDR1 is LGHNA and CDR2 is YSLEER in the germline V gene. CDR3 in amino acids: CASSQDRTSGSWSVYNEQFF. CDR3 DNA sequence: TGCGCCAGCAGCCAAGATCGGACTAGCGGGAGTTGGTCCGTATACAATGAGCAGTTCTTC.

V and J are TRBV11-3 and TRBJ1-2; the match to TRBD1 covers 7 bases. Germline trimming cut 3 bases from V and 3 bases from J; bases unmatched to any gene: 4. Germline-derived CDR1 and CDR2 are SGHNT and YENEEA. This CDR3 is 14 amino acids long. The CDR3 DNA reads as TGTGCCAGCAGCTTTGAGGGGGCGGACTATGGCTACACCTTC. Its protein is CASSFEGADYGYTF. Complete variable domain (other parts from reference TRBV11-3 and TRBJ1-2): EAGVVQSPRYKIIEKKQPVAFWCNPISGHNTLYWYLQNLGQGPELLIRYENEEAVDDSQLPKDRFSAERLKGVDSTLKIQPAELGDSAVYLCASSFEGADYGYTFGSGTRLTVV.

The chain is built from TRBV10-3 and TRBJ1-1; D not resolved. V was clipped by 3 bases and J by 0 bases, with 8 bases between them. In germline, CDR1 is ENHRY, CDR2 SYGVKD. The CDR3 has 14 amino acids. CDR3 loop: CAISDIQLNTEAFF. For the CDR3, the DNA is TGTGCCATCAGTGATATACAGTTGAACACTGAAGCTTTCTTT.

The V gene is TRBV6-1, the J gene TRBJ1-1, with a tentative D call TRBD1 (5 bases). The CDR3 has 14 residues. V lost 1 base, J lost 4 bases, and 10 bases lay in between. Germline V gene lookup returns CDR1 MNHNS and CDR2 SASEGT. CDR3 protein: CASSEEGGVTEAFF. For the CDR3, the DNA is TGTGCCAGCAGTGAAGAGGGAGGGGTCACTGAAGCTTTCTTT.

This chain uses TRBV2 with TRBJ1-6; D gene ambiguous. This CDR3 is 14 amino acids long. CDR1 and CDR2 from the germline V gene are SNHLY and FYNNEI. The V gene lost 4 bases and the J gene lost 7 bases, with 11 bases spanning the gap. CDR3 coding DNA: TGTGCCAGCAGTGCAGAGCAGGCAAATTCACCCCTCCACTTT. The encoded protein is CASSAEQANSPLHF.

This clone came up a few times. CDR3 region: CATRHSTGTENTGELFF. CDR3 DNA: TGTGCCACTCGCCACAGTACCGGGACGGAGAACACCGGGGAGCTGTTTTTT. The chain uses TRBV6-4 and TRBJ2-2, with D perhaps matching TRBD1 or TRBD2 (5 bases each). Between the trimmed V and J ends, which lost 10 bases and 1 base, there was a span of 22 bases. The germline V gene encodes CDR1 MRHNA and CDR2 SNTAGT. This CDR3 region has 17 residues.

This chain uses TRBV24-1 with TRBJ2-3; TRBD2 matches at 7 bases. V shed 5 bases, J shed 4 bases, and the junction held 5 bases outside the gene matches. The CDR3 totals 14 residues. Germline V gives CDR1 KGHDR, CDR2 SFDVKD. The CDR3 region is CATSATTSADTQYF. In nucleotides, the CDR3 is TGTGCCACCAGTGCCACTACTAGCGCAGATACGCAGTATTTT.

The V and J genes are TRBV27 and TRBJ2-1, with D maybe TRBD2 (5 bases). CDR1 is MNHEY and CDR2 is SMNVEV in the germline V gene (reference sequence). V gave up 7 bases and J gave up 4 bases, with 17 bases separating them. The CDR3 totals 15 residues. DNA for the CDR3: TGTGCCAGCAATGGGTGGGGAGCCAGATACAATGAGCAGTTCTTC. Amino acids: CASNGWGARYNEQFF.

The rearrangement uses TRBV5-3 and TRBJ2-3; a possible D gene is TRBD1 (5 bases). TRBV5-3 is recorded as an ORF, its role being uncertain. Trimming stripped 5 bases from V and 1 base from J, with 14 bases between. The CDR3 runs 15 residues. CDR3 protein: CARRGNKGRTDTQYF. CDR3 in DNA: TGTGCCAGAAGGGGGAACAAGGGGCGCACAGATACGCAGTATTTT.

The CDR3 DNA reads TGTGCCAGCAGCTTAAAACGGGAGAACACAGATACGCAGTATTTT. Protein product: CASSLKRENTDTQYF. The V call is TRBV7-8, the J call TRBJ2-3, with D possibly TRBD2 on 6 matching bases. This CDR3 is 15 amino acids long. Trimming pared 2 bases from V and 2 bases from J, leaving 11 bases between. CDR1 SGHVS and CDR2 FQNEAQ come from the germline V gene.

The gene calls are TRBV6-1 and TRBJ2-3; D is ambiguous. Trimming removed 1 base from V and 8 bases from J, with 7 bases in between. The germline CDR1 and CDR2 sequences are MNHNS and SASEGT. The CDR3 extends over 12 amino acids. CDR3 coding DNA: TGTGCCAGCAGTGAAGAAGCTTCTACGCAGTATTTT. This translates into CASSEEASTQYF.

CDR3 sequence: CASSIAPTGNYGYTF. CDR3 bases: TGTGCCAGTAGTATAGCCCCGACAGGGAACTATGGCTACACCTTC. This rearrangement joins TRBV19 to TRBJ1-2; TRBD1 aligns across 7 bases. Trimming cost V 1 base and J 2 bases; bases outside gene matches: 4. Germline CDR1 LNHDA, CDR2 SQIVND (reference sequence). This CDR3 spans 15 amino acids. The variable domain in full, with the rest retrieved from reference TRBV19 and TRBJ1-2, is DGGITQSPKYLFRKEGQNVTLSCEQNLNHDAMYWYRQDPGQGLRLIYYSQIVNDFQKGDIAEGYSVSREKKESFPLTVTSAQKNPTAFYLCASSIAPTGNYGYTFGSGTRLTVV.

V is TRBV4-1 and J is TRBJ2-7, with D possibly TRBD2 on 6 matching bases. CDR1 and CDR2 (germline): MGHRA, YSYEKL. Trimming took off 5 bases at V and 0 bases at J, with 14 bases between the two ends. The CDR3 spans 15 residues. The CDR3 loop reads CASSNLASRSYEQYF. CDR3 nucleotides: TGCGCCAGCAGCAACCTAGCGTCCCGCTCCTACGAGCAGTACTTC.